This entry concerns a single T cell receptor (beta chain). Compared with germline, one end of the junction differs, possibly owing to a read error. This CDR3 is built from 12 residues. Germline V gives CDR1 SGHVS, CDR2 FNYEAQ. This specimen belongs to a study of neurological immune-mediated disorders. 5'RACE employing 10-nucleotide random UMIs yielded the cDNA. MiXCR, applied by TCRdb to the 5' RACE reads, yields one record per CDR3 protein. This table has approximately 80,000 distinct CDR3 sequences, roughly 4.5% appearing once. Time point denoted: longitudinal time-point 3. The unsorted libraries had their origin in 2 million PBMCs stored at -80 C.

The sample taken for sequencing was PBMCs. This TCR was sampled from an older woman with multiple sclerosis. The chain carries TRBV7-6 and TRBJ2-5; no clear D. The DNA for the CDR3 is TGTGTCAGCAGCTTATTGCAAGAGACACAGTACTTC. Its translation is CVSSLLQETQYF. The entire variable domain, with the rest obtained from reference TRBV7-6 and TRBJ2-5, is as follows: GAGVSQSPRYKVTKRGQDVALRCDPISGHVSLYWYRQALGQGPEFLTYFNYEAQQDKSGLPNDRFSAERPEGSISTLTIQRTEQRDSAMYRCVSSLLQETQYFGPGTRLLVL.